Sequencing of this TCR beta chain was carried out in a study of siplizumab effects on memory and regulatory T cells. Study-wide points: There appeared to be greater diversity in naive T cells than in memory cells, and naive T cells seemed major contributors to the alloresponse. In siplizumab conditions, mappable alloreactive CD4+ clones averaged roughly 66% Treg-derived, against 25% to 30% in controls. Suppression by proliferating Tregs derived from siplizumab cultures was not verified.

This clone appeared once. Its specificity is not known. The assay looked at about 97,000 TCR templates in each sample. The assay was immunoSEQ multiplex PCR, and TCRdb's table has in-frame clones only and misses some. The data hold over 95,000 clones, with around 93% observed a single time. The CDR3 is 16 residues long. The V gene's germline CDR1 is MDHEN and CDR2 SYDVKM. V was clipped by 5 bases and J by 3 bases, with 18 bases between them. Input material: non-Treg CD4+ T cells sorted from blood. V and J are TRBV28 and TRBJ2-3, with a possible D match to TRBD2 (6 bases). This clonotype was sampled from a human donor in good health. DNA for the CDR3: TGTGCCAGCAGTCCATGGGCGGGGACCAAGACAGATACGCAGTATTTT. It yields the protein CASSPWAGTKTDTQYF. Drawing the rest from reference TRBV28 and TRBJ2-3, the complete variable domain is DVKVTQSSRYLVKRTGEKVFLECVQDMDHENMFWYRQDPGLGLRLIYFSYDVKMKEKGDIPEGYSVSREKKERFSLILESASTNQTSMYLCASSPWAGTKTDTQYFGPGTRLTVL.